These T cell receptor beta chains were read from a single sample in a study of shared clonotypes between healthy human individuals. Clones were sequenced by immunoSEQ multiplex PCR, and TCRdb holds only the in-frame ones, with some missing. This table holds around 2.5 million clones, over 85% found once. Sequencing was done on a sample of naive CD4+ T cells from PBMCs. These receptors all stem from a man aged 18 to 29 in good health. Some clones in this sample may be carry-over from other donors' samples. CDR3s include the opening cysteine and the closing phenylalanine or tryptophan. A D gene is named only where the DNA matches it firmly. Only part of the rows carry a size: once, few, many, or a class if the clone is expanded.

D | J | size | length | V | CDR3 | DNA
. | TRBJ2-1 | . | 14 | TRBV2 | CASMLGTPPGKQFF | TGTGCCAGCATGCTCGGGACACCGCCGGGTAAGCAGTTCTTC
TRBD2 | TRBJ2-3 | . | 18 | TRBV6-1 | CASSALAGGITSTDTQYF | TGTGCCAGCAGTGCTCTAGCGGGAGGGATTACTAGCACAGATACGCAGTATTTT
. | TRBJ1-1 | . | 15 | TRBV6-1 | CASRREQNLGTEAFF | TGTGCCAGCAGGAGGGAACAGAATTTGGGCACTGAAGCTTTCTTT
TRBD2 | TRBJ2-7 | . | 16 | TRBV18 | CASSPVAGASSYEQYF | TGTGCCAGCTCACCAGTAGCGGGAGCCTCCTCCTACGAGCAGTACTTC
TRBD2 | TRBJ2-1 | . | 17 | TRBV6-1 | CASSDAGTSGSADEQFF | TGTGCCAGCAGTGACGCCGGGACTAGCGGGTCTGCAGATGAGCAGTTCTTC
TRBD1 | TRBJ1-2 | . | 10 | TRBV2 | CAIRGLGYTF | TGTGCCATAAGGGGGCTGGGCTACACCTTC
. | TRBJ1-3 | . | 15 | TRBV7-6 | CASSLGASSGNTIYF | TGTGCCAGCAGCTTAGGGGCGAGCTCTGGAAACACCATATATTTT
TRBD2 | TRBJ2-7 | . | 16 | TRBV5-1 | CASSSGTSGGTYEQYF | TGCGCCAGCAGCTCGGGTACTAGCGGGGGAACCTACGAGCAGTACTTC
. | TRBJ1-2 | . | 14 | TRBV5-1 | CASKGEGPNYGYTF | TGCGCCAGCAAAGGGGAGGGGCCCAACTATGGCTACACCTTC
TRBD1 | TRBJ2-5 | . | 14 | TRBV6-6 | CASSGQGARETQYF | TGTGCCAGCAGTGGACAGGGGGCGCGGGAGACCCAGTACTTC
TRBD2 | TRBJ2-5 | once | 15 | TRBV6-6 | CASSLPAGRGETQYF | TGTGCCAGCAGCTTACCAGCGGGAAGGGGTGAGACCCAGTACTTC
. | TRBJ1-3 | few | 16 | TRBV7-2 | CASSREGSNSGNTIYF | TGTGCCAGCAGCAGGGAGGGCAGCAACTCTGGAAACACCATATATTTT
. | TRBJ1-2 | . | 13 | TRBV7-9 | CASSLGRNYGYTF | TGTGCCAGCAGCTTAGGAAGAAACTATGGCTACACCTTC
TRBD2 | TRBJ2-7 | . | 14 | TRBV27 | CASKLAGDPYEQYF | TGTGCCAGCAAACTAGCGGGAGACCCCTACGAGCAGTACTTC
TRBD1 | TRBJ2-1 | . | 17 | TRBV7-9 | CASSLFASTGGFDEQFF | TGTGCCAGCAGCTTATTCGCTAGTACAGGGGGGTTCGATGAGCAGTTCTTC
. | TRBJ2-1 | . | 15 | TRBV11-2 | CASSARLDSYNEQFF | TGTGCCAGCAGCGCCAGACTAGACTCCTACAATGAGCAGTTCTTC
. | TRBJ2-7 | . | 14 | TRBV6-5 | CASSYYRDTYEQYF | TGTGCCAGCAGTTACTACAGGGACACCTACGAGCAGTACTTC
. | TRBJ1-5 | . | 14 | TRBV6-1 | CASSDRWGDQPQHF | TGTGCCAGCAGTGACAGGTGGGGAGATCAGCCCCAGCATTTT
. | TRBJ2-1 | . | 11 | TRBV2 | CASSEVSEQFF | TGTGCCAGCAGTGAAGTGAGTGAGCAGTTCTTC
TRBD2 | TRBJ2-7 | . | 14 | TRBV5-4 | CASSLGGRAGEQYF | TGTGCCAGCAGCTTGGGCGGGAGGGCCGGCGAGCAGTACTTC
. | TRBJ2-2 | . | 17 | TRBV5-4 | CASSLGFARGVTGELFF | TGTGCCAGCAGCTTGGGGTTTGCCAGGGGGGTTACCGGGGAGCTGTTTTTT
TRBD2 | TRBJ2-1 | . | 14 | TRBV11-2 | CASNSGSPYNEQFF | TGTGCCAGTAATAGCGGGAGCCCCTACAATGAGCAGTTCTTC
TRBD1 | TRBJ1-4 | . | 14 | TRBV5-1 | CASTQGATNEKLFF | TGCGCCAGCACACAGGGGGCTACTAATGAAAAACTGTTTTTT
. | TRBJ1-4 | . | 13 | TRBV5-1 | CASSFGPNEKLFF | TGCGCCAGCAGCTTTGGACCTAATGAAAAACTGTTTTTT
. | TRBJ2-5 | . | 14 | TRBV11-3 | CASSLRGARETQYF | TGTGCCAGCAGCTTGAGGGGGGCCCGGGAGACCCAGTACTTC
TRBD1 | TRBJ1-3 | once | 13 | TRBV6-1 | CASGTETGNTIYF | TGTGCCAGCGGGACAGAAACTGGAAACACCATATATTTT
TRBD1 | TRBJ2-7 | . | 17 | TRBV7-9 | CASSLSPPGQGSYEQYF | TGTGCCAGCAGCTTATCCCCACCTGGACAGGGAAGCTACGAGCAGTACTTC
. | TRBJ1-2 | . | 14 | TRBV10-3 | CAISGPGGRRGYTF | TGTGCCATCAGTGGTCCCGGGGGGCGCCGGGGCTACACCTTC
. | TRBJ2-1 | . | 11 | TRBV28 | CASSLDRQQFF | TGTGCCAGCAGTCTGGACCGCCAGCAGTTCTTC
. | TRBJ1-2 | . | 13 | TRBV4-1 | CASSQDRDYGYTF | TGCGCCAGCAGCCAAGATCGGGACTATGGCTACACCTTC
. | TRBJ2-3 | . | 13 | TRBV10-3 | CAIRAGRTDTQYF | TGTGCCATCAGGGCCGGGAGAACAGATACGCAGTATTTT
. | TRBJ2-5 | . | 15 | TRBV2 | CASSEFGTPQETQYF | TGTGCCAGCAGTGAATTCGGGACACCGCAAGAGACCCAGTACTTC
. | TRBJ1-5 | . | 15 | TRBV18 | CASSPSSGANQPQHF | TGTGCCAGCTCACCAAGTTCCGGAGCTAATCAGCCCCAGCATTTT
. | TRBJ1-4 | once | 15 | TRBV28 | CASRTPSGAGEKLFF | TGTGCCAGCAGAACACCCTCAGGGGCTGGTGAAAAACTGTTTTTT
TRBD1 | TRBJ2-7 | once | 15 | TRBV5-1 | CASSFGTGINYEQYF | TGCGCCAGCAGCTTTGGGACAGGGATAAACTACGAGCAGTACTTC
. | TRBJ2-3 | . | 16 | TRBV7-2 | CASSLELPPSTDTQYF | TGTGCCAGCAGCTTAGAGCTCCCCCCTAGCACAGATACGCAGTATTTT